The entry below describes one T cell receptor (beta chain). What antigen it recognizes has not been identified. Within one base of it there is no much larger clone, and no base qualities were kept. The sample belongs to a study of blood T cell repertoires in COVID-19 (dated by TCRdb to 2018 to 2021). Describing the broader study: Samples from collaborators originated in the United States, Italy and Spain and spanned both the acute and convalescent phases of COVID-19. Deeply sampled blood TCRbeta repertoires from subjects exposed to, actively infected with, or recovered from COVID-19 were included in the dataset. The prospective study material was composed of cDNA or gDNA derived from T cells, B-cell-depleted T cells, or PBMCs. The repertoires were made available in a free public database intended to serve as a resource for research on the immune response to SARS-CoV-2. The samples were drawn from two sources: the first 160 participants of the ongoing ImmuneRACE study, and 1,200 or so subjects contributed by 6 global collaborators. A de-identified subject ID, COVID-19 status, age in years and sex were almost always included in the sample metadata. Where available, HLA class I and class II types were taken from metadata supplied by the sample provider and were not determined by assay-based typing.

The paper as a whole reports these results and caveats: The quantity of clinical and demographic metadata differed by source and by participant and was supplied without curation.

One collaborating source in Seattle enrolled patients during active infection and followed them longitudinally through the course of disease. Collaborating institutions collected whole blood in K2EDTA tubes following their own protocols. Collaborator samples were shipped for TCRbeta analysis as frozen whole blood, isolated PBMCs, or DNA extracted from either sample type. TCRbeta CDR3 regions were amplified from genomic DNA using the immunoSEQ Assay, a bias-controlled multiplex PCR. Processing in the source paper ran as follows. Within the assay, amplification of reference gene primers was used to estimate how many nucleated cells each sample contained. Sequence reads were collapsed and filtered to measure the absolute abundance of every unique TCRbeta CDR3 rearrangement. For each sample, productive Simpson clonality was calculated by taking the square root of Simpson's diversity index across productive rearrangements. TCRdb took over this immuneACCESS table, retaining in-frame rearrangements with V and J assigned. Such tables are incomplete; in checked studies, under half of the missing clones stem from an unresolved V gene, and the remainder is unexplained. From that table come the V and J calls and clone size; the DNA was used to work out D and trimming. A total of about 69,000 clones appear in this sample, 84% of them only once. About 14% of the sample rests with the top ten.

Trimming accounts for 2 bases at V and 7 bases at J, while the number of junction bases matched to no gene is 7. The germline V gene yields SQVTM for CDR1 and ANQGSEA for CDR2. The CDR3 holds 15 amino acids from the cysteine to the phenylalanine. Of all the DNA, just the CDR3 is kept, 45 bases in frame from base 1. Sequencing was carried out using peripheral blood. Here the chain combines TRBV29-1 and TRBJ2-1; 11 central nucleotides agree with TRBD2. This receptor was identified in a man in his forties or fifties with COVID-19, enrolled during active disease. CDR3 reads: CSVENSGGALNEQFF. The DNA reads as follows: TGCAGCGTTGAAAATAGCGGGGGGGCTCTAAATGAGCAGTTCTTC.